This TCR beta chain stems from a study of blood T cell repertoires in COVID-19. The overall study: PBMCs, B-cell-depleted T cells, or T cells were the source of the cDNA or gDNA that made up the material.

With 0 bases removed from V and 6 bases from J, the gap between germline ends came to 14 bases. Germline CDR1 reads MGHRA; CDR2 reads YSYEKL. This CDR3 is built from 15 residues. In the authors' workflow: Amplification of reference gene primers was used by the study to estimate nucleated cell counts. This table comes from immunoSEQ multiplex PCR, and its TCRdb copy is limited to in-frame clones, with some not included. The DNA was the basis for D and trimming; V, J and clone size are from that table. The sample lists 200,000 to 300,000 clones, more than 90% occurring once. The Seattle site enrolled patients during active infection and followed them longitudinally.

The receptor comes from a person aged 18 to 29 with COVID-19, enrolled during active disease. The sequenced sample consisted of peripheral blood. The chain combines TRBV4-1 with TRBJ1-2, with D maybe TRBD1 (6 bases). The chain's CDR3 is CASSQEGTPGDGYTF. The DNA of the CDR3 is TGCGCCAGCAGCCAAGAAGGGACACCTGGGGATGGCTACACCTTC.